Following are 2 T cell receptor beta chains from one sample sequenced in a study of T cells in localized non-small cell lung cancer. Assay used: immunoSEQ multiplex PCR; TCRdb lists only in-frame clones, some missing. Among roughly 70,000 clones listed, about 86% were seen once. Sequencing used peripheral blood, obtained before any cancer treatment. Source of these receptors: a male donor aged 60 or over with stage III squamous cell lung carcinoma.

A remark on this clone: Germline and junction disagree at one end, which may indicate a read error. The chain has TRBV2 and TRBJ2-7, with D unclear. The germline V gene has CDR1 SNHLY and CDR2 FYNNEI. The CDR3 extends over 11 amino acids. The CDR3 nucleotides are TGTGCCAGCAGAGAAGGCGCCGAGCAGTACTTC. Amino acids: CASREGAEQYF. Full variable domain (remainder filled in from reference TRBV2 and TRBJ2-7): EPEVTQTPSHQVTQMGQEVILRCVPISNHLYFYWYRQILGQKVEFLVSFYNNEISEKSEIFDDQFSVERPDGSNFTLKIRSTKLEDSAMYFCASREGAEQYFGPGTRLTVT.

This chain links TRBV7-8 with TRBJ2-3, with 7 bases fitting TRBD2. CDR1 is SGHVS and CDR2 is FQNEAQ in the germline V gene. Trimming cost V 3 bases and J 1 base; bases outside gene matches: 7. CDR3 length equals 16 residues. CDR3 sequence: CASSFLDRGGTDTQYF. The CDR3 nucleotides are TGTGCCAGCAGCTTCTTAGATCGGGGGGGCACAGATACGCAGTATTTT. The full variable domain, in which reference TRBV7-8 and TRBJ2-3 provide the parts outside the CDR3, is GAGVSQSPRYKVAKRGQDVALRCDPISGHVSLFWYQQALGQGPEFLTYFQNEAQLDKSGLPSDRFFAERPEGSVSTLKIQRTQQEDSAVYLCASSFLDRGGTDTQYFGPGTRLTVL.